The 24 T cell receptor beta chains given below trace back to one sample, sequenced in a study of vaccination effects on CD4 cells after COVID-19. Profiled with immunoSEQ multiplex PCR; TCRdb holds only in-frame clones, not every one. The data show tens of thousands of clones, with about 80% seen just once and around 25% held by the top ten. Using viral peptide pools, the ViraFEST assay grew out antigen-specific CD4+ T cells prior to sequencing. Culturing for more than eight days preceded CD4+ T cell isolation. Negative nucleocapsid antibody tests before and after vaccination confirmed no previous SARS-CoV-2 infection. No antigen is known for these receptors. The starting material was CD4+ T cells from PBMCs cultured with HCoV-OC43 spike peptides, obtained before COVID-19 vaccination. The subset was: HCoV-OC43 spike overlapping peptide pool stimulation. All receptors derive from a human donor who received a COVID-19 vaccine.

This sequence joins TRBV16 and TRBJ2-7; 7 bases agree with TRBD1. The CDR3 is made up of 14 amino acids. Germline V gives CDR1 KGHSY, CDR2 FQNENV. Unmatched junction bases numbered 3, after V lost 0 bases and J lost 4 bases. The CDR3 DNA is TGTGCCAGCAGCCAATCACAGGGGTGGTACGAGCAGTACTTC. Residues: CASSQSQGWYEQYF. Full variable domain (missing parts from reference TRBV16 and TRBJ2-7): GEEVAQTPKHLVRGEGQKAKLYCAPIKGHSYVFWYQQVLKNEFKFLISFQNENVFDETGMPKERFSAKCLPNSPCSLEIQATKLEDSAVYFCASSQSQGWYEQYFGPGTRLTVT.

This clone was detected a few times. The chain couples TRBV4-2 to TRBJ1-2; TRBD1 matches 10 bases. The CDR3 loop spans 14 amino acids. The germline CDR1 and CDR2 sequences are LGHNA and YNFKEQ. V was pared by 1 base and J by 4 bases, with 0 bases of the junction left unmatched. CDR3 loop: CASSQGDRGYGYTF. Written as DNA, the CDR3 is TGTGCCAGCAGCCAAGGGGACAGGGGCTATGGCTACACCTTC.

This clone was seen a single time. The chain uses TRBV10-3 and TRBJ2-3; 9 nucleotides match TRBD2. Germline lookup yields CDR1 ENHRY and CDR2 SYGVKD. V lost 4 bases, J lost 0 bases, and 8 bases stayed unmatched. This CDR3 region has 17 residues. CDR3 protein: CAISVGAGGGSTDTQYF. Here the CDR3 DNA reads TGTGCCATCAGTGTCGGAGCGGGGGGAGGTAGCACAGATACGCAGTATTTT.

This clone was seen only once. CDR3 loop: CAISPDRGNEQFF. In nucleotides, the CDR3 is TGTGCCATCAGCCCGGACAGGGGGAATGAGCAGTTCTTC. The gene calls are TRBV10-3 and TRBJ2-1; 10 positions match TRBD1. V was clipped by 6 bases and J by 7 bases; unmatched bases: 3. The CDR3 has 13 residues. Looked up from germline, CDR1 is ENHRY and CDR2 is SYGVKD.

The gene calls are TRBV6-6 and TRBJ2-3; TRBD2 is a possible D gene (6 bases). CDR3 length: 15 amino acids. V was clipped by 2 bases and J by 2 bases, with 11 bases between them. The germline V gene encodes CDR1 MNHNY and CDR2 SVGAGI (reference sequence). CDR3 nucleotide sequence: TGTGCCAGCAGTTACGAGGGACTCTACACAGATACGCAGTATTTT. The encoded protein is CASSYEGLYTDTQYF.

The chain couples TRBV5-1 to TRBJ1-5; D remains ambiguous. V was trimmed by 0 bases and J by 6 bases, leaving 7 bases between them. Germline CDR1 is SGHRS and CDR2 is YFSETQ. The CDR3 contains 13 residues. The CDR3 here is CASSLEVGQPQHF. The CDR3 region has the DNA TGCGCCAGCAGCTTGGAAGTTGGTCAGCCCCAGCATTTT.

The chain employs TRBV10-2 and TRBJ1-2; D possibly corresponds to TRBD1 (6 bases). The ends were cut back, 6 bases at V and 2 bases at J, with 16 bases in the middle. The CDR3 is 15 amino acids. Looked up from germline, CDR1 is WSHSY and CDR2 is SAAADI. CDR3 region: CASRDYREGNYGYTF. CDR3 nucleotide sequence: TGCGCCAGCAGGGATTACAGGGAGGGGAACTATGGCTACACCTTC.

This clone was picked up a small number of times. The chain links TRBV4-1 to TRBJ2-1; tentatively, D is TRBD1 or TRBD2 (5 bases each). CDR3 length: 16 residues. The germline V gene has CDR1 MGHRA and CDR2 YSYEKL. V was shortened by 3 bases and J by 6 bases, with 18 bases between the two germline ends. The CDR3 reads CASSHLRDPGFNEQFF. CDR3 DNA sequence: TGCGCCAGCAGCCACCTCCGGGACCCGGGGTTCAATGAGCAGTTCTTC.

This chain joins TRBV6-5 and TRBJ1-2; tentative D call: TRBD1 (5 bases). The germline V gene has CDR1 MNHEY and CDR2 SVGAGI. The CDR3 has 14 amino acids. V lost 5 bases to trimming and J lost 5 bases, with 15 bases between them. The CDR3 nucleotides read TGTGCCAGCAGTCCGATGCATGGGGGGTATGGCTACACCTTC. Amino acids: CASSPMHGGYGYTF.

The V call is TRBV9, the J call TRBJ1-1; 12 bases fit TRBD1. Germline CDR1 and CDR2: SGDLS and YYNGEE. The CDR3 is 15 residues long. Trimming took 4 bases from V and 10 from J; bases not matched to a gene: 11. The CDR3 DNA sequence: TGTGCCAGCAGCCAGGGGGGACAGGGGGCTTTAATAGCTTTCTTT. Amino acids: CASSQGGQGALIAFF.

This clone was picked up one time. The chain uses TRBV6-6 and TRBJ2-7; D might be TRBD1 (6 bases). Looked up from germline, CDR1 is MNHNY and CDR2 is SVGAGI (reference sequence). Trimming pared 4 bases from V and 2 bases from J, leaving 15 bases between. This CDR3 comprises 15 residues. The CDR3 DNA sequence: TGTGCCAGCAGTTCCCCGGGACATGGGACCTACGAGCAGTACTTC. This encodes CASSSPGHGTYEQYF.

The genes are TRBV19 and TRBJ1-5, with 7 bases matching TRBD1. J lost 3 bases, V lost 3 bases, and 5 bases had no gene match. The CDR3 runs 15 residues. Germline values: CDR1 LNHDA, CDR2 SQIVND (reference sequence). The chain's CDR3 is CASSIRDSVNQPQHF. DNA for the CDR3: TGTGCCAGTAGTATCAGGGACAGCGTCAATCAGCCCCAGCATTTT.

The rearrangement uses TRBV24-1 and TRBJ2-3, with D perhaps TRBD2 (5 bases). The CDR3 spans 13 residues. The V gene's germline CDR1 is KGHDR and CDR2 SFDVKD. Trimming shortened V by 9 bases and J by 2 bases, and 11 bases separated the two germline ends. The CDR3 DNA sequence: TGTGCCACCGGCAGCGGCCTCACAGATACGCAGTATTTT. It codes for CATGSGLTDTQYF.

This sequence joins TRBV5-4 and TRBJ2-5; 8 bases map to TRBD1. J lost 2 bases, V lost 4 bases, and 4 bases had no gene match. This CDR3 has 14 residues. The germline V gene encodes CDR1 SGHNT and CDR2 YYREEE (reference sequence). CDR3 loop: CASSTGQGQETQYF. The CDR3, as DNA: TGTGCCAGCAGCACCGGACAGGGACAAGAGACCCAGTACTTC.

The chain employs TRBV28 and TRBJ2-7; the match to TRBD2 covers 9 bases. The CDR3 consists of 16 residues. Unmatched junction bases numbered 9, after V lost 4 bases and J lost 2 bases. Germline V gene lookup returns CDR1 MDHEN and CDR2 SYDVKM. CDR3 in DNA: TGTGCCAGCAGTTCCTCCGGCGGGAGGGATACCTACGAGCAGTACTTC. It codes for CASSSSGGRDTYEQYF.

The rearrangement links TRBV7-6 to TRBJ1-6; D not resolved. V was cut by 1 base and J by 6 bases, with 10 bases left in between. The CDR3 contains 15 residues. From germline, CDR1 is SGHVS and CDR2 FNYEAQ. This CDR3 reads CASSLGGRINSPLHF. CDR3 coding DNA: TGTGCCAGCAGCTTAGGAGGGAGGATTAATTCACCCCTCCACTTT.

The chain joins TRBV4-2 to TRBJ1-6, with a tentative D call TRBD1 (6 bases). V was pared by 3 bases and J by 10 bases, with 16 bases between. The length of the CDR3 is 15 residues. Germline assignment: CDR1 LGHNA and CDR2 YNFKEQ. The DNA of the CDR3 is TGTGCCAGCAGCCAGAAGGACAGCTCGGTCTCACCCCTCCACTTT. Translated, it gives CASSQKDSSVSPLHF.

The DNA of the CDR3 is TGCGCCAGCAGCTTGATCCTAGCGGGAGTTGGGGCTAGCTCCTACAATGAGCAGTTCTTC. It encodes CASSLILAGVGASSYNEQFF. The chain is built from TRBV5-1 and TRBJ2-1; 10 bases agree with TRBD2. Germline-derived CDR1 and CDR2 are SGHRS and YFSETQ. The V segment lost 1 base and the J segment 0 bases; nucleotides outside the gene matches: 13. CDR3 size: 20 residues.

This chain links TRBV18 with TRBJ1-5, with D tentatively TRBD1 (5 bases). Trimming cost V 4 bases and J 1 base, with 8 bases left between them. The CDR3 is 14 amino acids. CDR1 KGHSH and CDR2 LQKENI come from the germline V gene. CDR3 sequence reads: CASSRGASNQPQHF. For the CDR3, the DNA is TGTGCCAGCTCACGTGGGGCCAGCAATCAGCCCCAGCATTTT.

This clone was recorded only once. This CDR3 reads CASSLGDRETDTQYF. DNA for the CDR3: TGTGCCAGCAGCCTAGGGGACAGGGAGACAGATACGCAGTATTTT. The chain uses TRBV7-9 and TRBJ2-3; 9 nucleotides match TRBD1. The germline CDR1 and CDR2 sequences are SEHNR and FQNEAQ (reference sequence). V trimming: 5 bases; J trimming: 3 bases; junction bases outside the gene matches: 6. The CDR3 runs to 15 residues.

V is TRBV30 and J is TRBJ1-1; D is unresolved. V was pared by 1 base and J by 1 base, with 10 bases between. The germline CDR1 and CDR2 sequences are GTSNPN and SVGIG (reference sequence). The CDR3 loop spans 14 amino acids. The chain's CDR3 is CAWSGGSGNTEAFF. The CDR3 DNA follows: TGTGCCTGGAGTGGTGGCAGTGGGAACACTGAAGCTTTCTTT.

The chain carries TRBV28 and TRBJ2-1; D call uncertain. Germline lookup yields CDR1 MDHEN and CDR2 SYDVKM. CDR3 length equals 11 residues. The V gene lost 6 bases and the J gene lost 10 bases, with 10 bases spanning the gap. The CDR3 DNA sequence: TGTGCCAGCAGCATCGGAAGGGAGCAGTTCTTC. Translating gives CASSIGREQFF.

By sample share, this clone is medium-sized. The rearrangement links TRBV7-3 to TRBJ2-2, with D perhaps matching TRBD2 (5 bases). The CDR3 spans 13 residues. Germline V gene data show CDR1 as SGHTA and CDR2 as FQGTGA. Trimming took off 5 bases at V and 4 bases at J, with 8 bases between the two ends. The CDR3 loop is CASSGGTTGELFF. In nucleotides, the CDR3 is TGTGCCAGCAGCGGAGGTACCACCGGGGAGCTGTTTTTT.

The V and J genes are TRBV3-1 (or the pseudogene TRBV3-2) and TRBJ1-4; TRBD1 matches at 9 bases. The trim removed 6 bases at V and 5 bases at J, leaving 7 bases unmatched. The germline V gene encodes CDR1 LGHDT and CDR2 YNNKEL (reference sequence). The CDR3 is 15 residues long. This CDR3 is CASSPTGTGNEKLFF. Written as DNA, the CDR3 is TGTGCCAGCAGTCCAACCGGGACAGGGAATGAAAAACTGTTTTTT.